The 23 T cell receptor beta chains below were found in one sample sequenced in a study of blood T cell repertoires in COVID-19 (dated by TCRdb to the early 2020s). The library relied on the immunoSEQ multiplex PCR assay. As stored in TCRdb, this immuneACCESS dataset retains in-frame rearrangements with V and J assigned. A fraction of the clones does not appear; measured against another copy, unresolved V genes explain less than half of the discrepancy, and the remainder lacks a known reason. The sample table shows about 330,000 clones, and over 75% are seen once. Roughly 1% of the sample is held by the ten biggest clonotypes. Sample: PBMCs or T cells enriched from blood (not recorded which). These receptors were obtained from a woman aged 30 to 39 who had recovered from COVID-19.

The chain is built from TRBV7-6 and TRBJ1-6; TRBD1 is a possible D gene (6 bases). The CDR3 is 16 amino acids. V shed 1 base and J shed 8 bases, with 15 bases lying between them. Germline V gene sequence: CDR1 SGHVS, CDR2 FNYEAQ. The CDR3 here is CASSLGTQGSDSPLHF. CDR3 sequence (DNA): TGTGCCAGCAGCTTAGGGACACAGGGCTCAGATTCACCCCTCCACTTT.

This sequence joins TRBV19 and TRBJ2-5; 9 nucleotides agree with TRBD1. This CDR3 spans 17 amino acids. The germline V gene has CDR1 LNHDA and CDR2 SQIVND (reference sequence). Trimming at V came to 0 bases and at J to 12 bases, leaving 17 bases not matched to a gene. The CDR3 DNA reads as TGTGCCAGTAGTATAGATGGGACAGTGGGGACAGGGTTGAATAAGTACTTC. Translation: CASSIDGTVGTGLNKYF.

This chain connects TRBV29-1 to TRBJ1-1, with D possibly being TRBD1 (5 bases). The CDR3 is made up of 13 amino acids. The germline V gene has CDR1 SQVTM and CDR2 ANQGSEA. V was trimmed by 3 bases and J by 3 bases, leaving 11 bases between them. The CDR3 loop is CSVERQLDTEAFF. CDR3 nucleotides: TGCAGCGTTGAGCGACAGCTAGACACTGAAGCTTTCTTT.

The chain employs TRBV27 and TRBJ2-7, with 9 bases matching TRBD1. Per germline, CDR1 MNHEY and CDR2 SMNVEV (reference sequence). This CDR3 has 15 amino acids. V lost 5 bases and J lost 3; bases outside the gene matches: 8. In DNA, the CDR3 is TGTGCCAGCAGTCCCGGGACAGGGAAGCGCTACGAGCAGTACTTC. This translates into CASSPGTGKRYEQYF.

The CDR3 is CASSLGTPGAYEQYF. For the CDR3, the DNA is TGTGCCAGCAGCTTGGGTACGCCGGGGGCCTACGAGCAGTACTTC. The rearrangement joins TRBV5-4 to TRBJ2-7, with D maybe TRBD2 (6 bases). Per germline, CDR1 SGHNT and CDR2 YYREEE (reference sequence). CDR3 length: 15 amino acids. V lost 0 bases to trimming and J lost 2 bases, with 12 bases between them.

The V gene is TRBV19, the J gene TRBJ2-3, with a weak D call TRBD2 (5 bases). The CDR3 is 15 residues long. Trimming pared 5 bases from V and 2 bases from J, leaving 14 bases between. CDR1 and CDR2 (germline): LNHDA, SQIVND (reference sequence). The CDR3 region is CASSRESGSTDTQYF. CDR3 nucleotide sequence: TGTGCCAGTAGTCGAGAGAGCGGCTCCACAGATACGCAGTATTTT.

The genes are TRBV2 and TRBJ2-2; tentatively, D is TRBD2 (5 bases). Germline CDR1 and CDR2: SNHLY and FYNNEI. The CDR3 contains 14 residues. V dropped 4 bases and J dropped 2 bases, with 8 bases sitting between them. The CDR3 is CASSVRGNTGELFF. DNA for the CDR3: TGTGCCAGCAGTGTTCGGGGAAACACCGGGGAGCTGTTTTTT.

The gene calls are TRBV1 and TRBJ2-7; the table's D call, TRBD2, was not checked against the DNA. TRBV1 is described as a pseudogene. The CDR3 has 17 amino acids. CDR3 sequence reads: CTSSQVCRSGQSNEQYF. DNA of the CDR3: TGCACCAGCAGCCAAGTGTGTCGTAGCGGGCAGTCTAACGAGCAGTACTTC.

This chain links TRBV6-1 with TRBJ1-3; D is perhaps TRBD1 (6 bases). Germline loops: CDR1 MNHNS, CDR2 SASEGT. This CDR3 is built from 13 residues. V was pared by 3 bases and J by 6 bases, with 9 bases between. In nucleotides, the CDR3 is TGTGCCAGCAGTGACAGGGGACAAAACACCATATATTTT. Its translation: CASSDRGQNTIYF.

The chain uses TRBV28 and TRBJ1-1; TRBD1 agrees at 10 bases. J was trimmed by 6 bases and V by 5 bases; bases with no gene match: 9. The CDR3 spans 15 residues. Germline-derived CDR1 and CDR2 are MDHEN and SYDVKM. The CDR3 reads CASSTPTGGAPEAFF. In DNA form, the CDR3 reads TGTGCCAGCAGTACGCCGACAGGGGGCGCCCCTGAAGCTTTCTTT.

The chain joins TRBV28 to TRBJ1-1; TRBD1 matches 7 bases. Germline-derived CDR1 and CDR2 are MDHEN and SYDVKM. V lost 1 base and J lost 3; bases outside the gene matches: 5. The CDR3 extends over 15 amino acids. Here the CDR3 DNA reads TGTGCCAGCAGTTTATCGTCTCAGGGGGACACTGAAGCTTTCTTT. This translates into CASSLSSQGDTEAFF.

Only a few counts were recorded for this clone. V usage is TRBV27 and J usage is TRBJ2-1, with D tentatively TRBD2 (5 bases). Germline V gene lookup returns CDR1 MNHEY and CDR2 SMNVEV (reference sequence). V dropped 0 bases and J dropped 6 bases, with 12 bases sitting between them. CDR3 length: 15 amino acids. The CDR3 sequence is CASSLSSRRANEQFF. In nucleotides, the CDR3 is TGTGCCAGCAGTTTATCGTCGAGGCGGGCCAATGAGCAGTTCTTC.

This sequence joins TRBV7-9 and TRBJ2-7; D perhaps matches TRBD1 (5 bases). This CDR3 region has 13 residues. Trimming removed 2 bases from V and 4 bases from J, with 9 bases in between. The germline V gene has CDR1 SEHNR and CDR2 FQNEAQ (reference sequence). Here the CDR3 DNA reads TGTGCCAGCAGCTTACCAGGGTTGTACGAGCAGTACTTC. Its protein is CASSLPGLYEQYF.

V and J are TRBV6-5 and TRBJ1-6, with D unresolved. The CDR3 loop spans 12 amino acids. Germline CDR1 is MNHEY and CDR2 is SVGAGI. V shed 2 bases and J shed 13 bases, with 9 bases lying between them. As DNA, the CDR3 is TGTGCCAGCAGTTACGCCGACTCCCCCCTCCACTTT. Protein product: CASSYADSPLHF.

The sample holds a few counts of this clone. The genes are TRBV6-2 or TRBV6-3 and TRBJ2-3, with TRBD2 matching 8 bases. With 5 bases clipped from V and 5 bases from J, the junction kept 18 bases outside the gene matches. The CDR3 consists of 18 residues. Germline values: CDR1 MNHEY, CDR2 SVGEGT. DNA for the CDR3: TGTGCCAGCAGTGGGGGACTAAGCGGGGGCTCTGCTGGAGATACGCAGTATTTT. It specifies CASSGGLSGGSAGDTQYF.

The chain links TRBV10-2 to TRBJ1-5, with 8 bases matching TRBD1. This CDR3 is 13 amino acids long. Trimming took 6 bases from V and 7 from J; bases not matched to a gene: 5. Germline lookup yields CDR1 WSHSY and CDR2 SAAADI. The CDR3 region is CASSRQGQQPQHF. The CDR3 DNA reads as TGCGCCAGCAGCAGACAGGGGCAACAGCCCCAGCATTTT.

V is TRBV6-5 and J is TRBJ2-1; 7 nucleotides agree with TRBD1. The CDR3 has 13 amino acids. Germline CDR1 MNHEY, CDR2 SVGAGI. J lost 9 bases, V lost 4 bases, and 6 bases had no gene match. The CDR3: CASSSTGMGEQFF. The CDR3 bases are TGTGCCAGCAGTTCGACAGGGATGGGTGAGCAGTTCTTC.

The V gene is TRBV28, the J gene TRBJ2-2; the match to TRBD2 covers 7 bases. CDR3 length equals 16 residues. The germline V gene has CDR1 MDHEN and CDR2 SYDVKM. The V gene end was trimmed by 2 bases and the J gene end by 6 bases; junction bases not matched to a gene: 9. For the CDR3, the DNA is TGTGCCAGCAGTTTAAGCGGGGCAGGGTTCGCCGGGGAGCTGTTTTTT. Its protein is CASSLSGAGFAGELFF. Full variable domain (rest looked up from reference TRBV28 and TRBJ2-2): DVKVTQSSRYLVKRTGEKVFLECVQDMDHENMFWYRQDPGLGLRLIYFSYDVKMKEKGDIPEGYSVSREKKERFSLILESASTNQTSMYLCASSLSGAGFAGELFFGEGSRLTVL.

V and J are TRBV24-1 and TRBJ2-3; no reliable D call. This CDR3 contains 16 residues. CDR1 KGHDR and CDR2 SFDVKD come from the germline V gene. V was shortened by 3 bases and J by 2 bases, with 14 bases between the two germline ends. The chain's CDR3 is CATSDTGRLSTDTQYF. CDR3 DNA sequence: TGTGCCACCAGTGATACGGGTCGGCTTTCCACAGATACGCAGTATTTT.

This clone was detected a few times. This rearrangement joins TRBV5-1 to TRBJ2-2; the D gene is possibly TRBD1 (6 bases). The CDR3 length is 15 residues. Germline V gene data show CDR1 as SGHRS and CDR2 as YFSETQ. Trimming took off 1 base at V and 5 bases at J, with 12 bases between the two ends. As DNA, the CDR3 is TGCGCCAGCAGCTTGACGGGACATGGGACCGGGGAGCTGTTTTTT. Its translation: CASSLTGHGTGELFF.

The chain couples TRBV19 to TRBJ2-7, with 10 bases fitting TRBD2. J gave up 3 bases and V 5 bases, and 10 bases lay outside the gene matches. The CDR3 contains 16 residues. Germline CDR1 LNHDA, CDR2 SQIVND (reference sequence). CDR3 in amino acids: CASSVRTSSGGYEQYF. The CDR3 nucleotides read TGTGCCAGTAGTGTACGGACTTCTAGCGGGGGCTACGAGCAGTACTTC.

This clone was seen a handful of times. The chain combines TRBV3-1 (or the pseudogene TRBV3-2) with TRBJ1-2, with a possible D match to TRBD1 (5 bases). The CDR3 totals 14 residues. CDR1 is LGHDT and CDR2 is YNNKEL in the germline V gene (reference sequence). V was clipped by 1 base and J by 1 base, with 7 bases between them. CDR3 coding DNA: TGTGCCAGCAGCCAAGGACAGTTTAACTATGGCTACACCTTC. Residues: CASSQGQFNYGYTF.

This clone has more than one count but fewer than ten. The CDR3, as DNA: TGTGCCAGCAGCTTACCGGACAGGGGCACCCACGAGCAGTACTTC. This encodes CASSLPDRGTHEQYF. J is TRBJ2-7 and V is TRBV7-9; 9 nucleotides align to TRBD1. Germline V CDR1 and CDR2: SEHNR, FQNEAQ (reference sequence). V dropped 2 bases and J dropped 5; count of bases not matched to a gene: 7. The CDR3 covers 15 residues.